The 10 T cell receptor beta chains given below trace back to one sample, sequenced in a study of T cell clones after liver transplantation. The protocol was immunoSEQ multiplex PCR, while the TCRdb copy is restricted to in-frame clones and leaves out a portion. The table has 95,000 to 110,000 clones, more than 75% seen once. The sample consisted of CD4+ T cells from blood, taken before liver transplant. The receptors derive from a human donor who received a liver transplant.

This clone appeared a single time. CDR3 region: CAWTKSVETQYF. Written as DNA, the CDR3 is TGTGCCTGGACTAAGTCGGTTGAGACCCAGTACTTC. This sequence joins TRBV30 and TRBJ2-5; D not certain. V was cut by 4 bases and J by 5 bases, with 11 bases left in between. The CDR3 length is 12 residues. Germline-derived CDR1 and CDR2 are GTSNPN and SVGIG (reference sequence).

The gene calls are TRBV2 and TRBJ1-5; D remains unclear. Trimming took 6 bases from V and 0 from J, leaving 6 bases between them. Germline V gene lookup returns CDR1 SNHLY and CDR2 FYNNEI. This CDR3 has 13 residues. The CDR3 DNA reads TGTGCCAGCAGGAGGGATAGCAATCAGCCCCAGCATTTT. It is translated as CASRRDSNQPQHF. The whole variable domain, remainder taken from reference TRBV2 and TRBJ1-5, is EPEVTQTPSHQVTQMGQEVILRCVPISNHLYFYWYRQILGQKVEFLVSFYNNEISEKSEIFDDQFSVERPDGSNFTLKIRSTKLEDSAMYFCASRRDSNQPQHFGDGTRLSIL.

The V call is TRBV9, the J call TRBJ2-3; D is perhaps TRBD1 or TRBD2 (5 bases each). Germline CDR1 reads SGDLS; CDR2 reads YYNGEE. V shed 6 bases and J shed 5 bases, with 16 bases lying between them. This CDR3 is built from 14 residues. CDR3 residues: CASITGPRGDTQYF. As DNA, the CDR3 is TGTGCCAGCATCACGGGGCCGAGGGGAGATACGCAGTATTTT.

This sequence joins TRBV18 and TRBJ2-7, with D perhaps assigned TRBD1 or TRBD2 (5 bases each). Trimming took off 1 base at V and 0 bases at J, with 13 bases between the two ends. CDR3 length: 16 residues. CDR1 is KGHSH, CDR2 LQKENI, per germline. The chain's CDR3 is CASSPQAGTSSYEQYF. The CDR3, as DNA: TGTGCCAGCTCACCACAGGCAGGGACGAGCTCCTACGAGCAGTACTTC.

V is TRBV7-9 and J is TRBJ1-1; 9 bases fit TRBD1. Germline trimming cut 5 bases from V and 9 bases from J; bases unmatched to any gene: 13. The CDR3 length is 15 residues. Germline CDR1 is SEHNR and CDR2 is FQNEAQ (reference sequence). The CDR3 nucleotides read TGTGCCAGCAGCAGAACCGGGACAGGGATTCAGCAAGCTTTCTTT. It translates to CASSRTGTGIQQAFF.

J is TRBJ1-1 and V is TRBV6-4; a weak D match, TRBD1 (6 bases). The CDR3 runs 15 residues. V gave up 6 bases and J gave up 7 bases, with 21 bases separating them. Germline V gene lookup returns CDR1 MRHNA and CDR2 SNTAGT. The CDR3 coding sequence is TGTGCCAGCAGGCACGACAGGTCCCTGCGAGGTGAAGCTTTCTTT. This translates into CASRHDRSLRGEAFF.

This rearrangement joins TRBV6-1 to TRBJ1-2; D remains ambiguous. The ends were cut back, 3 bases at V and 2 bases at J, with 13 bases in the middle. Germline CDR1 reads MNHNS; CDR2 reads SASEGT. CDR3 length equals 15 residues. The CDR3 DNA sequence: TGTGCCAGCAGTGATCCCCCCCGAGGGAACTATGGCTACACCTTC. Translating gives CASSDPPRGNYGYTF.

The CDR3 loop is CASSPIGLAVTDTQYF. CDR3 sequence (DNA): TGTGCCAGCAGCCCGATCGGACTAGCGGTAACAGATACGCAGTATTTT. The chain uses TRBV5-6 and TRBJ2-3, with 10 bases fitting TRBD2. The CDR3 totals 16 residues. V lost 4 bases and J lost 3; bases outside the gene matches: 8. CDR1 and CDR2 (germline): SGHDT, YYEEEE.

The genes are TRBV27 and TRBJ1-4; D unclear. The V gene's germline CDR1 is MNHEY and CDR2 SMNVEV (reference sequence). V gave up 0 bases and J gave up 8 bases, with 13 bases separating them. The CDR3 length is 15 residues. The CDR3, as DNA: TGTGCCAGCAGTTTATCTCGGAGGGATCGGGAAAAACTGTTTTTT. Its translation is CASSLSRRDREKLFF.

This rearrangement joins TRBV5-4 to TRBJ1-5, with D perhaps matching TRBD1 (5 bases). Trimming took off 6 bases at V and 3 bases at J, with 10 bases between the two ends. The CDR3 contains 13 residues. Germline CDR1 and CDR2: SGHNT and YYREEE (reference sequence). CDR3 in DNA: TGTGCCAGCAAGTCGGGGCCCAATCAGCCCCAGCATTTT. Translation gives CASKSGPNQPQHF.